This entry is about one TCR beta chain. Germline V gene sequence: CDR1 LNHDA, CDR2 SQIVND (reference sequence). V lost 3 bases, J lost 6 bases, and 11 bases stayed unmatched. The CDR3 length is 16 residues. TCRdb's copy holds only in-frame clones and misses some; the assay was immunoSEQ multiplex PCR. The data contain roughly 360,000 clones, around 87% of them seen just once; the ten biggest clones take up over 0.9%. The data were taken from a study of blood T cell repertoires in COVID-19. Study information: There were acute and convalescent COVID-19 samples, and they came from the United States, Italy and Spain.

Participants reported their clinical history, and cohort assignment relied on those reports. Input material: PBMCs or T cells enriched from blood (not recorded which). The sequence was obtained from a woman in her 30s with acute COVID-19. This rearrangement joins TRBV19 to TRBJ2-7, with TRBD1 matching over 10 bases. CDR3 loop: CASSMGPGQGTGEQYF. The CDR3 nucleotides read TGTGCCAGTAGTATGGGGCCGGGACAGGGGACGGGCGAGCAGTACTTC.